This TCR beta chain was documented in a study of blood T cell repertoires in COVID-19. The table came from immunoSEQ multiplex PCR; TCRdb's copy has only in-frame clones and leaves some out. The data show about 220,000 clones, under 90% seen once. Germline CDR1 SGHDT, CDR2 YYEEEE. Losses at the gene ends were 2 bases for V and 5 bases for J; bases not matched to a gene: 8. CDR3 length equals 15 residues. The clonotype comes from a woman between 55 and 75 years old who had recovered from COVID-19. This chain joins TRBV5-6 and TRBJ2-7; 9 bases are a match to TRBD2. The sample was PBMCs or T cells enriched from blood (not recorded which). CDR3 residues: CASSFGSGSFNEQYF. The CDR3 DNA is TGTGCCAGCAGCTTCGGTAGCGGGAGCTTCAACGAGCAGTACTTC. Looking up the rest from reference TRBV5-6 and TRBJ2-7 gives the full variable domain: DAGVTQSPTHLIKTRGQQVTLRCSPKSGHDTVSWYQQALGQGPQFIFQYYEEEERQRGNFPDRFSGHQFPNYSSELNVNALLLGDSALYLCASSFGSGSFNEQYFGPGTRLTVT.